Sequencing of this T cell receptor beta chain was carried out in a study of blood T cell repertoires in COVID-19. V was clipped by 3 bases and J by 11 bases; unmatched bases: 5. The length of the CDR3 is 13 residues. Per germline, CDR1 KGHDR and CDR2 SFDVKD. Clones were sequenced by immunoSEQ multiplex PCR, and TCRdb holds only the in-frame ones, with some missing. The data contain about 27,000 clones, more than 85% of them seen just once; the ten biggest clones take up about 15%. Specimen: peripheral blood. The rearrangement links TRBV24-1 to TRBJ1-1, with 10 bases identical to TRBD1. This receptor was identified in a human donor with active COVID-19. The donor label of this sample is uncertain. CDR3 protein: CATSDPGTGDAFF. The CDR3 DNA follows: TGTGCCACCAGTGATCCCGGGACAGGGGACGCTTTCTTT.